What follows are 21 T cell receptor beta chains derived from one specimen sequenced in a study of T cell responses to AZD1222 COVID-19 vaccine. Sequencing was performed with immunoSEQ multiplex PCR; in TCRdb, only in-frame clones are kept and a portion is missing. The repertoire holds 90,000 to 150,000 clones, with about nine tenths as singletons. The sequencing here drew on peripheral blood, taken on day 0 of AZD1222 vaccination. Every receptor here comes from an adult in good health.

J is TRBJ2-5 and V is TRBV27; 9 nucleotides line up with TRBD1. Germline loops: CDR1 MNHEY, CDR2 SMNVEV (reference sequence). The CDR3 is 14 residues long. Trimming cost V 2 bases and J 4 bases; bases outside gene matches: 2. CDR3 sequence reads: CASSLTGGGETQYF. The CDR3 nucleotides read TGTGCCAGCAGTTTAACAGGGGGCGGAGAGACCCAGTACTTC.

This clone is a singleton in its sample. The chain uses TRBV7-2 and TRBJ2-5; D gene uncertain. The CDR3 spans 12 residues. Trimming took 5 bases from V and 3 from J, leaving 7 bases between them. Germline V CDR1 and CDR2: SGHTA, FQGNSA. Written as DNA, the CDR3 is TGTGCCAGCAGCCCATGGGAAGAGACCCAGTACTTC. The encoded protein is CASSPWEETQYF.

The V call is TRBV12-3 or TRBV12-4, the J call TRBJ2-7; no clear D gene. The CDR3 covers 11 residues. Trimming shortened V by 3 bases and J by 1 base, and 1 base separated the two germline ends. The DNA for the CDR3 is TGTGCCAGCAGTTTTTCCTACGAGCAGTACTTC. As protein: CASSFSYEQYF.

This sequence joins TRBV19 and TRBJ1-6; 7 nucleotides agree with TRBD1. Trimming cost V 10 bases and J 5 bases; bases outside gene matches: 11. Germline CDR1 and CDR2: LNHDA and SQIVND (reference sequence). This CDR3 comprises 15 residues. The CDR3 here is CATFYRDRDNSPLHF. The CDR3 DNA is TGTGCCACCTTTTACCGGGACAGAGATAATTCACCCCTCCACTTT.

The chain employs TRBV7-2 and TRBJ1-1; no firm D call. V was shortened by 2 bases and J by 4 bases, with 14 bases between the two germline ends. The CDR3 has 15 amino acids. Germline-derived CDR1 and CDR2 are SGHTA and FQGNSA. The CDR3 loop reads CASSLSALAGTEAFF. In DNA, the CDR3 is TGTGCCAGCAGCTTATCCGCGCTTGCGGGCACTGAAGCTTTCTTT.

V is TRBV29-1 and J is TRBJ2-5, with 7 positions matching TRBD1. Trimming at V came to 8 bases and at J to 5 bases, leaving 11 bases not matched to a gene. Germline assignment: CDR1 SQVTM and CDR2 ANQGSEA. The CDR3 has 13 residues. The CDR3 sequence: CSFGQAGRETQYF. The CDR3 DNA reads as TGCAGCTTCGGACAGGCGGGTAGGGAGACCCAGTACTTC.

The chain carries TRBV4-1 and TRBJ1-5; D gene ambiguous. Trimming left V 0 bases short and J 3 bases short, with 15 bases between. CDR3 length: 17 amino acids. The germline V gene encodes CDR1 MGHRA and CDR2 YSYEKL. Written as DNA, the CDR3 is TGCGCCAGCAGCCAAGATGTTAACCTGGATGTCAATCAGCCCCAGCATTTT. This gives the protein CASSQDVNLDVNQPQHF.

The chain employs TRBV11-2 and TRBJ1-1; D is unclear. This CDR3 region has 13 residues. Deletions cut 3 bases from V and 1 base from J, with 6 bases between. In germline, CDR1 is SGHAT, CDR2 FQNNGV. CDR3 sequence: CASSFSENTEAFF. The CDR3 coding sequence is TGTGCCAGCAGCTTTTCAGAGAACACTGAAGCTTTCTTT.

The J gene is TRBJ2-5, the V gene TRBV11-2; TRBD2 matches at 8 bases. The J segment lost 6 bases and the V segment lost 6 bases, leaving 18 bases of the junction unmatched. The CDR3 is 17 residues long. Germline V lookup: CDR1 SGHAT, CDR2 FQNNGV. CDR3 in DNA: TGTGCCAGCAGTTTTTCCCCCCTCAGCGGGGGCCAGCAGACCCAGTACTTC. This gives the protein CASSFSPLSGGQQTQYF.

V and J are TRBV12-5 and TRBJ2-6; D unclear. V was clipped by 2 bases and J by 1 base, with 6 bases between them. This CDR3 comprises 15 residues. From germline, CDR1 is LGHNT and CDR2 FRNRAP. CDR3: CASGLYGSGANVLTF. CDR3 sequence (DNA): TGTGCTAGTGGTTTGTACGGGTCTGGGGCCAACGTCCTGACTTTC. Full variable domain (remainder filled in from reference TRBV12-5 and TRBJ2-6): DARVTQTPRHKVTEMGQEVTMRCQPILGHNTVFWYRQTMMQGLELLAYFRNRAPLDDSGMPKDRFSAEMPDATLATLKIQPSEPRDSAVYFCASGLYGSGANVLTFGAGSRLTVL.

This rearrangement joins TRBV27 to TRBJ1-2; no definite D call. The germline V and J ends were trimmed by 8 bases and 5 bases, with 15 bases remaining between them. The CDR3 totals 13 residues. Germline CDR1 is MNHEY and CDR2 is SMNVEV (reference sequence). CDR3 DNA: TGTGCCAGCCGCCCTTGGACGGATTATGGCTACACCTTC. It yields the protein CASRPWTDYGYTF.

This sequence joins TRBV7-2 and TRBJ1-1; D is ambiguous. V was cut by 2 bases and J by 2 bases, with 12 bases left in between. The CDR3 totals 15 residues. From germline, CDR1 is SGHTA and CDR2 FQGNSA. The CDR3 protein is CASSLFGRVNTEAFF. The CDR3 DNA is TGTGCCAGCAGCTTATTTGGTCGGGTTAACACTGAAGCTTTCTTT.

This sequence joins TRBV27 and TRBJ1-5; 12 positions agree with TRBD1. The CDR3 length is 15 residues. Germline values: CDR1 MNHEY, CDR2 SMNVEV (reference sequence). With 7 bases clipped from V and 7 bases from J, the junction kept 8 bases outside the gene matches. As DNA, the CDR3 is TGTGCCAGCACCCCGGGACAGGGGGCAGGGCAGCCCCAGCATTTT. Its translation is CASTPGQGAGQPQHF.

The chain is built from TRBV5-1 and TRBJ2-2; possible D gene TRBD2, 6 bases. The CDR3 sequence is 17 residues long. V was trimmed by 0 bases and J by 5 bases, leaving 17 bases between them. Looked up from germline, CDR1 is SGHRS and CDR2 is YFSETQ. The CDR3 DNA sequence: TGCGCCAGCAGCTTGGTAGTAGGCGGGACGGTGACCGGGGAGCTGTTTTTT. This translates into CASSLVVGGTVTGELFF. The whole variable domain, filled in from reference TRBV5-1 and TRBJ2-2, reads KAGVTQTPRYLIKTRGQQVTLSCSPISGHRSVSWYQQTPGQGLQFLFEYFSETQRNKGNFPGRFSGRQFSNSRSEMNVSTLELGDSALYLCASSLVVGGTVTGELFFGEGSRLTVL.

The chain has TRBV19 and TRBJ1-1, with D possibly being TRBD1 (5 bases). The CDR3 loop spans 14 amino acids. V lost 1 base and J lost 2, with 8 bases in between. The V gene's germline CDR1 is LNHDA and CDR2 SQIVND (reference sequence). The CDR3 reads CASSIGQINTEAFF. For the CDR3, the DNA is TGTGCCAGTAGTATAGGACAGATAAACACTGAAGCTTTCTTT.

This clone has just a few counts. This CDR3 is also generated by other DNA sequences in the sample. This rearrangement joins TRBV5-1 to TRBJ2-2; no reliable D call. Germline V lookup: CDR1 SGHRS, CDR2 YFSETQ. This CDR3 comprises 15 residues. Trimming removed 6 bases from V and 4 bases from J, with 16 bases in between. CDR3 loop: CASIPGTVGTGELFF. CDR3 nucleotides: TGCGCCAGCATTCCGGGTACAGTAGGCACCGGGGAGCTGTTTTTT.

The gene calls are TRBV2 and TRBJ1-5; 8 bases fit TRBD1. This CDR3 contains 13 residues. CDR1 is SNHLY, CDR2 FYNNEI, per germline. The V and J ends lost 3 bases and 5 bases, in that order; junction bases with no gene match: 0. CDR3 in DNA: TGTGCCAGCAGTGAGACAGGGGATCAGCCCCAGCATTTT. This sequence encodes CASSETGDQPQHF.

V usage is TRBV6-6 and J usage is TRBJ1-1; a possible D gene is TRBD1 (5 bases). Trimming removed 6 bases at V and 1 base at J, with 15 bases between. CDR1 and CDR2 from the germline V gene are MNHNY and SVGAGI (reference sequence). The CDR3 runs 15 residues. The CDR3 DNA follows: TGTGCCAGCAGAGACGGGGGAACCGGGAACACTGAAGCTTTCTTT. Translation: CASRDGGTGNTEAFF.

The chain carries TRBV28 and TRBJ2-7; TRBD2 matches at 8 bases. The CDR3 totals 14 residues. The germline V gene encodes CDR1 MDHEN and CDR2 SYDVKM. After removal of 5 bases from V and 1 base from J, the junction contained 4 bases not matched to a gene. CDR3 amino acids: CASSGTGGSYEQYF. CDR3 nucleotide sequence: TGTGCCAGCAGTGGGACGGGAGGGTCCTACGAGCAGTACTTC.

In this sample, this clone turned up once. This chain connects TRBV11-2 to TRBJ2-1; no definite D call. CDR3 length equals 14 residues. V was shortened by 0 bases and J by 6 bases, with 9 bases between the two germline ends. CDR1 is SGHAT and CDR2 is FQNNGV in the germline V gene. DNA of the CDR3: TGTGCCAGCAGCTTAGAGGCCAGCAGCAATGAGCAGTTCTTC. This sequence encodes CASSLEASSNEQFF.

The V gene is TRBV20-1, the J gene TRBJ2-7; 12 nucleotides align to TRBD1. The V gene's germline CDR1 is DFQATT and CDR2 SNEGSKA (reference sequence). The CDR3 contains 15 residues. The V segment lost 3 bases and the J segment 0 bases; nucleotides outside the gene matches: 3. The DNA of the CDR3 is TGCAGTGCTAGTCCGGGACAGGGGGCCTCCTACGAGCAGTACTTC. Its translation: CSASPGQGASYEQYF.